The entry below gives a single TCR beta chain sequence along with its context. These data originate in a study of T cell changes during pregnancy in multiple sclerosis. Germline CDR1 is MDHEN and CDR2 is SYDVKM. J was trimmed by 4 bases and V by 11 bases; bases with no gene match: 3. The CDR3 is made up of 12 amino acids. The repertoire was sequenced with immunoSEQ multiplex PCR; TCRdb's copy has only in-frame clones and lacks some. The sample contains 40,000 to 50,000 clones, around 92% of which appear only once. The receptor was isolated from a female donor in good health, enrolled as a control in a pregnancy study. This rearrangement joins TRBV28 to TRBJ1-4, with TRBD1 identical over 8 bases. Sequences were derived from CD4+ T cells from peripheral blood mononuclear cells, sampled after pregnancy. In nucleotides, the CDR3 is TGTGCCGCGACAGGGGTTAATGAAAAACTGTTTTTT. Protein product: CAATGVNEKLFF.